These 20 T cell receptor beta chains came from one sample sequenced in a study of T-cell memory formation after mild COVID-19. MiXCR, applied by TCRdb to the 5' RACE reads, yields one record per CDR3 protein. This table holds more than 200,000 distinct CDR3 sequences, about 17% found once. Sequencing was carried out using PBMCs or a T cell subset sorted from them (not recorded which). These receptors were obtained from a man younger than 35 who had mild COVID-19 (a few samples of this study predate the infection). Cell type and time point are not known.

This clonotype was seen a handful of times. At one end the junction does not follow the germline gene, possibly because of a read error. V and J are TRBV6-5 and TRBJ1-2; D unclear. The CDR3 length is 8 residues. Germline V lookup: CDR1 MNHEY, CDR2 SVGAGI. CDR3 nucleotide sequence: TGTGCCAGCATCCGGCTCCTCTTC. Its translation is CASIRLLF.

The chain recombines TRBV5-1 with TRBJ2-1; 7 nucleotides align to TRBD1. Germline V gene data show CDR1 as SGHRS and CDR2 as YFSETQ. This CDR3 is 14 amino acids long. The V gene end was trimmed by 0 bases and the J gene end by 6 bases; junction bases not matched to a gene: 3. The chain's CDR3 is CASSLDRGRNEQFF. The DNA of the CDR3 is TGCGCCAGCAGCTTGGATAGGGGGCGCAATGAGCAGTTCTTC.

This clonotype was counted between two and nine times. This chain connects TRBV5-1 to TRBJ1-3; no reliable D call. The CDR3 extends over 15 amino acids. V lost 1 base and J lost 0, with 8 bases in between. Germline V lookup: CDR1 SGHRS, CDR2 YFSETQ. The CDR3 reads CASSLMGYSGNTIYF. CDR3 DNA sequence: TGCGCCAGCAGCTTGATGGGCTACTCTGGAAACACCATATATTTT.

This chain uses TRBV5-1 with TRBJ2-2; 10 nucleotides line up with TRBD2. The trim removed 5 bases at V and 6 bases at J, leaving 7 bases unmatched. The germline V gene has CDR1 SGHRS and CDR2 YFSETQ. The CDR3 is 15 amino acids. The CDR3 sequence: CASRSPGTSAGELFF. The DNA for the CDR3 is TGCGCCAGCAGATCCCCCGGGACTAGCGCCGGGGAGCTGTTTTTT.

The table lists this clonotype with many counts. This sequence joins TRBV7-2 and TRBJ2-5, with D unclear. Germline V lookup: CDR1 SGHTA, CDR2 FQGNSA. The CDR3 runs to 15 residues. Trimming took off 4 bases at V and 4 bases at J, with 16 bases between the two ends. The CDR3 region has the DNA TGTGCCAGCAGCTCTCGGGCCTTCCCAGGAGAGACCCAGTACTTC. Its protein product is CASSSRAFPGETQYF.

This chain joins TRBV2 and TRBJ1-1; unclear D gene. Germline CDR1 is SNHLY and CDR2 is FYNNEI. Trimming removed 7 bases from V and 5 bases from J, with 11 bases in between. The CDR3 covers 12 residues. Here the CDR3 reads CASKASWTEAFF. The CDR3 nucleotides are TGTGCCAGCAAGGCCAGCTGGACTGAAGCTTTCTTT.

This clonotype was detected many times. This chain joins TRBV29-1 and TRBJ1-1; a weak D match, TRBD1 (5 bases). Germline V gives CDR1 SQVTM, CDR2 ANQGSEA. The CDR3 runs to 13 residues. V gave up 2 bases and J gave up 4 bases, with 11 bases separating them. The DNA for the CDR3 is TGCAGCGTTGAACCGGGGGAGGGCACTGAAGCTTTCTTT. It codes for CSVEPGEGTEAFF. The complete variable domain, with remaining parts taken from reference TRBV29-1 and TRBJ1-1, reads SAVISQKPSRDICQRGTSLTIQCQVDSQVTMMFWYRQQPGQSLTLIATANQGSEATYESGFVIDKFPISRPNLTFSTLTVSNMSPEDSSIYLCSVEPGEGTEAFFGQGTRLTVV.

This clonotype was seen a handful of times. V gene TRBV5-1 combines with J gene TRBJ2-3, with TRBD2 identical over 11 bases. CDR1 SGHRS and CDR2 YFSETQ come from the germline V gene. The V and J ends lost 6 bases and 0 bases, in that order; junction bases with no gene match: 6. This CDR3 is built from 16 residues. The CDR3 sequence: CASTYSSGGSTDTQYF. CDR3 nucleotide sequence: TGCGCCAGCACCTACTCTAGCGGGGGGAGCACAGATACGCAGTATTTT. Drawing the rest from reference TRBV5-1 and TRBJ2-3, the complete variable domain is KAGVTQTPRYLIKTRGQQVTLSCSPISGHRSVSWYQQTPGQGLQFLFEYFSETQRNKGNFPGRFSGRQFSNSRSEMNVSTLELGDSALYLCASTYSSGGSTDTQYFGPGTRLTVL.

This sequence joins TRBV12-3 or TRBV12-4 and TRBJ2-3; D may correspond to TRBD1 or TRBD2 (7 bases each). V lost 3 bases to trimming and J lost 0 bases, with 13 bases between them. CDR3 length: 16 amino acids. The CDR3 DNA sequence: TGTGCCAGCAGTTTGGACCAGGGGGGGAGCACAGATACGCAGTATTTT. Translation: CASSLDQGGSTDTQYF.

The rearrangement uses TRBV7-3 and TRBJ1-2; D ambiguous. V was clipped by 3 bases and J by 0 bases, with 11 bases between them. This CDR3 contains 15 residues. Germline loops: CDR1 SGHTA, CDR2 FQGTGA. The CDR3: CASSFQHHPNYGYTF. The CDR3 DNA reads TGTGCCAGCAGCTTCCAACACCATCCTAACTATGGCTACACCTTC.

There are many counts of this clonotype. V usage is TRBV7-6 and J usage is TRBJ1-6; the match to TRBD1 covers 9 bases. CDR1 SGHVS and CDR2 FNYEAQ come from the germline V gene. V was clipped by 2 bases and J by 9 bases; unmatched bases: 8. CDR3 size: 16 residues. The CDR3 loop reads CASSLLGQGDSSPLHF. CDR3 sequence (DNA): TGTGCCAGCAGCTTATTGGGACAGGGAGATTCTTCACCCCTCCACTTT.

This sequence joins TRBV4-1 and TRBJ2-7, with TRBD2 matching over 8 bases. The J segment lost 3 bases and the V segment lost 0 bases, leaving 16 bases of the junction unmatched. The CDR3 is made up of 19 amino acids. CDR1 is MGHRA, CDR2 YSYEKL, per germline. The CDR3 here is CASSQEPPQGAGVNYEQYV. Here the CDR3 DNA reads TGCGCCAGCAGCCAAGAGCCCCCCCAGGGAGCGGGGGTGAACTACGAGCAGTACGTC.

This clonotype was seen a few times. J is TRBJ2-3 and V is TRBV5-6; 8 bases align to TRBD2. Germline values: CDR1 SGHDT, CDR2 YYEEEE. The ends lost 4 bases at V and 2 bases at J; junction bases unmatched: 3. CDR3 size: 14 residues. The CDR3 coding sequence is TGTGCCAGCAGCGATAGCGGGGTCACAGATACGCAGTATTTT. It is translated as CASSDSGVTDTQYF.

This clonotype was seen ten or more times. The V call is TRBV27, the J call TRBJ2-3, with no clear D. V was cut by 3 bases and J by 1 base, with 5 bases left in between. Germline V lookup: CDR1 MNHEY, CDR2 SMNVEV (reference sequence). The CDR3 is 13 residues long. The CDR3 DNA is TGTGCCAGCAGTTTTTCCGGCACAGATACGCAGTATTTT. It is translated as CASSFSGTDTQYF.

In its sample, this clonotype was seen a few times. The V and J genes are TRBV4-1 and TRBJ1-2; D is unresolved. Germline assignment: CDR1 MGHRA and CDR2 YSYEKL. V lost 0 bases, J lost 3 bases, and 11 bases lay in between. The CDR3 has 15 residues. This CDR3 is CASSQDQRGDYGYTF. The CDR3, as DNA: TGCGCCAGCAGCCAAGATCAGAGAGGAGACTATGGCTACACCTTC.

Only a few counts were recorded for this clonotype. The chain employs TRBV20-1 and TRBJ2-3, with D tentatively TRBD2 (5 bases). The CDR3 spans 13 residues. The V gene lost 6 bases and the J gene lost 2 bases, with 12 bases spanning the gap. The germline CDR1 and CDR2 sequences are DFQATT and SNEGSKA (reference sequence). CDR3 sequence reads: CSADLSATDTQYF. The CDR3, as DNA: TGCAGTGCCGACCTTAGCGCCACAGATACGCAGTATTTT.

This clonotype was seen many times. V and J are TRBV28 and TRBJ1-1, with no clear D. V was clipped by 3 bases and J by 0 bases, with 5 bases between them. The CDR3 runs to 13 residues. Germline V gene lookup returns CDR1 MDHEN and CDR2 SYDVKM. This chain's CDR3 is CASSLNLNTEAFF. In DNA form, the CDR3 reads TGTGCCAGCAGTTTGAACCTGAACACTGAAGCTTTCTTT.

The CDR3 is CASSNGQDRYTF. CDR3 nucleotide sequence: TGTGCCAGCAGTAACGGACAAGATCGCTACACCTTC. The chain employs TRBV6-2 or TRBV6-3 and TRBJ1-2; maybe TRBD1 (5 bases). Germline-derived CDR1 and CDR2 are MNHEY and SVGEGT. Trimming removed 5 bases from V and 9 bases from J, with 13 bases in between. This CDR3 region has 12 residues.

This clonotype was seen more than once but under ten times. This chain connects TRBV6-5 to TRBJ2-4; TRBD2 is a possible D gene (6 bases). Germline V gives CDR1 MNHEY, CDR2 SVGAGI. Trimming pared 7 bases from V and 10 bases from J, leaving 14 bases between. The CDR3 runs to 12 residues. CDR3 bases: TGTGCCAGCACCCCCGGGGGAGCTATTCAGTACTTC. As protein: CASTPGGAIQYF.

The chain employs TRBV20-1 and TRBJ2-3; 8 nucleotides match TRBD1. The CDR3 runs 15 residues. Looked up from germline, CDR1 is DFQATT and CDR2 is SNEGSKA (reference sequence). Unmatched junction bases numbered 5, after V lost 0 bases and J lost 3 bases. The CDR3, as DNA: TGCAGTGCTAGAGATAGGACAGGGAGGACAGATACGCAGTATTTT. Translated: CSARDRTGRTDTQYF.